This TCR beta chain is drawn from a study of cytomegalovirus exposure and HLA in healthy donors. The study, taken as a whole, reports: Investigators reported under 200 TCR beta chains as tied to cytomegalovirus.

Comment on this clone: Antigen specificity is unknown.

The assay was immunoSEQ multiplex PCR, and TCRdb's table has in-frame clones only and misses some. The table records about 120,000 clones, approximately 90% of them present only once. The sample was PBMCs. The clonotype originates from a man aged 18 to 29 in good health and CMV-seropositive.

This CDR3 is CATSRKGLAGAWGELFF. Written as DNA, the CDR3 is TGTGCCACCAGCAGAAAGGGACTAGCGGGGGCTTGGGGGGAGCTGTTTTTT. This sequence joins TRBV15 and TRBJ2-2; 14 positions match TRBD2. Germline CDR1 is LNHNV and CDR2 is YYDKDF (reference sequence). The J segment lost 8 bases and the V segment lost 2 bases, leaving 7 bases of the junction unmatched. The CDR3 spans 17 residues.